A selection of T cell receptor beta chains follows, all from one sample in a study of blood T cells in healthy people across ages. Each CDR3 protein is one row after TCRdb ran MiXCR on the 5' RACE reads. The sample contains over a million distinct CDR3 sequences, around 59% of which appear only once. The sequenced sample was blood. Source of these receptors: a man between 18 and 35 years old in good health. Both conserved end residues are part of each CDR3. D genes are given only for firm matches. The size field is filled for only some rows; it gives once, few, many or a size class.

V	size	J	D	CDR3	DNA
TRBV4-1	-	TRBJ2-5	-	CASSQVQGLGTQYF	TGCGCCAGCAGCCAAGTACAAGGGTTGGGGACCCAGTACTTC
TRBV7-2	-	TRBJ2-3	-	CASSLGGGGVTDTQYF	TGTGCCAGCAGCTTAGGGGGGGGCGGAGTTACAGATACGCAGTATTTT
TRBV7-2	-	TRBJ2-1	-	CASSPHLSSYNEQFF	TGTGCCAGCAGCCCCCACCTAAGCTCCTACAATGAGCAGTTCTTC
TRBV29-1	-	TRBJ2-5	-	CSVGTGTQYF	TGCAGCGTTGGGACCGGGACCCAGTACTTC
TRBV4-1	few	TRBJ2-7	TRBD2	CASSQRGTSGNYEQYF	TGCGCCAGCAGCCAGAGAGGGACTAGCGGGAACTACGAGCAGTACTTC
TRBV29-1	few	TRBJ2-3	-	CSVQIGTSTDTQYF	TGCAGCGTTCAGATTGGGACTAGCACAGATACGCAGTATTTT
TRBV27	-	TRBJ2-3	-	CASSSLPRTDTQYF	TGTGCCAGCAGTTCCCTGCCGCGCACAGATACGCAGTATTTT
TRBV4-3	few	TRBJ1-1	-	CASSQDRHGQWATEAFF	TGCGCCAGCAGCCAAGATCGACATGGCCAATGGGCCACTGAAGCTTTCTTT
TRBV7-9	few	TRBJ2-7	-	CASSGGTVYEQYF	TGTGCCAGCAGTGGAGGGACAGTCTACGAGCAGTACTTC
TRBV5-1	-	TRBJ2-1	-	CASSLSGAGHLYNEQFF	TGCGCCAGCAGCTTGAGTGGAGCCGGCCACCTTTACAATGAGCAGTTCTTC
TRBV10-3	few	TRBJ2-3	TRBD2	CAISTLAGRTDTQYF	TGTGCCATCAGTACCTTAGCGGGGCGAACAGATACGCAGTATTTT
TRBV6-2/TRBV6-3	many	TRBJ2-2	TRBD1	CASSEGQAHTGELFF	TGTGCCAGCAGTGAGGGACAGGCCCACACCGGGGAGCTGTTTTTT
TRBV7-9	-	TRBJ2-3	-	CASSLAVRADTQYF	TGTGCCAGCAGCCTCGCAGTGCGCGCAGATACGCAGTATTTT
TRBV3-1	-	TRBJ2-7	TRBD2	CATAWSGRVYEQYF	TGTGCCACCGCTTGGAGCGGGAGAGTCTACGAGCAGTACTTC
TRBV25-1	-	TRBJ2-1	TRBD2	CASSEYPSGGLYNEQFF	TGTGCCAGCAGTGAATACCCTAGCGGGGGTCTCTACAATGAGCAGTTCTTC
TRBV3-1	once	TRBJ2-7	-	CASSRPNGQYEQYF	TGTGCCAGCAGCCGACCTAACGGACAGTACGAGCAGTACTTC
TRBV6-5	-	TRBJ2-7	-	CASSRQFPYYEQYF	TGTGCCAGCAGCCGACAGTTCCCCTACTACGAGCAGTACTTC
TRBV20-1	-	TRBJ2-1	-	CSASAESSYNEQFF	TGCAGTGCTAGTGCCGAGAGCTCCTACAATGAGCAGTTCTTC
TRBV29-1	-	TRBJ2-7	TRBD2	CSVHTSGRDEQYF	TGCAGCGTACATACTAGCGGGAGGGACGAGCAGTACTTC
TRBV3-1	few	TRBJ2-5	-	CASSHAGTEQETQYF	TGTGCCAGCAGCCATGCGGGAACAGAACAAGAGACCCAGTACTTC
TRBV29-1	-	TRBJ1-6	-	CGVGEGESPLHF	TGCGGCGTTGGGGAAGGGGAGTCACCCCTCCACTTT
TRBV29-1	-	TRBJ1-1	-	CSALDRMNTEAFF	TGCAGCGCTCTGGACAGAATGAACACTGAAGCTTTCTTT
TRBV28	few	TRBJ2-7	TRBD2	CASKTSGSNHEQYF	TGTGCCAGCAAAACTAGCGGGAGTAACCACGAGCAGTACTTC
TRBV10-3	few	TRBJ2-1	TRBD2	CAISDGTSGKKSSYNEQFF	TGTGCCATCAGTGATGGAACTAGCGGAAAAAAAAGCTCCTACAATGAGCAGTTCTTC
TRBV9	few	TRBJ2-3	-	CASSHGPNTDTQYF	TGTGCCAGCAGTCATGGACCTAACACAGATACGCAGTATTTT
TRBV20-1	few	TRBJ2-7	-	CSARGRQQNYEQYF	TGCAGTGCTAGGGGACGGCAACAAAACTACGAGCAGTACTTC
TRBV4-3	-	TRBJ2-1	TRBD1	CASSQDGTGDEQFF	TGCGCCAGCAGCCAAGACGGTACAGGGGATGAGCAGTTCTTC
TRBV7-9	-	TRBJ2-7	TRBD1	CASSLAGWTGNYEQYF	TGTGCCAGCAGCTTAGCCGGTTGGACAGGTAACTACGAGCAGTACTTC
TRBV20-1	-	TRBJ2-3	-	CSARSIGATDTQYF	TGCAGTGCTAGATCAATCGGGGCCACAGATACGCAGTATTTT
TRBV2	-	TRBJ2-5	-	CASSDTGEAYQETQYF	TGTGCCAGCAGTGATACAGGGGAGGCATATCAAGAGACCCAGTACTTC
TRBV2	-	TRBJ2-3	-	CASSWKGRASDTQYF	TGTGCCAGCAGTTGGAAGGGGCGCGCATCAGATACGCAGTATTTT
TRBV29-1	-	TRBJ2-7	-	CSFSREQYF	TGCAGCTTCAGTCGCGAGCAGTACTTC
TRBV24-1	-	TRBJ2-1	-	CATSDTAASNEQFF	TGTGCCACCAGTGACACCGCCGCCTCCAATGAGCAGTTCTTC
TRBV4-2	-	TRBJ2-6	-	CASSHDTGTGANVLTF	TGTGCCAGCAGCCATGATACAGGCACTGGGGCCAACGTCCTGACTTTC
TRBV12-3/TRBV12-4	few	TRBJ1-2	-	CASSLRTEPYYGYTF	TGTGCCAGCAGCCTCCGGACGGAACCTTACTATGGCTACACCTTC
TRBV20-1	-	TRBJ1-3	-	CSAVDYSSGNTIYF	TGCAGTGCCGTGGACTACAGCTCTGGAAACACCATATATTTT
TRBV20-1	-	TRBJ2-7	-	CSARRSGIPYEQYF	TGCAGTGCTAGAAGGAGCGGAATCCCCTACGAGCAGTACTTC
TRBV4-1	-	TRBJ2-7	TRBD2	CASSPLLAGGPHEQYF	TGCGCCAGCAGCCCCCTACTAGCGGGAGGGCCCCACGAGCAGTACTTC
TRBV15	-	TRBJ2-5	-	CATSSGQFGKTQYF	TGTGCCACCAGCAGTGGGCAGTTTGGGAAGACCCAGTACTTC
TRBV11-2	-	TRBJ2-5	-	CASRIDRYQETQYF	TGTGCCAGCAGGATCGACAGGTACCAAGAGACCCAGTACTTC
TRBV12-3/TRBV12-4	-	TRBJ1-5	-	CASSPKTVHGLQPQHF	TGTGCCAGCAGTCCGAAGACAGTCCACGGGTTGCAGCCCCAGCATTTT
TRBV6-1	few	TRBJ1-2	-	CASSERDGGYGYTF	TGTGCCAGCAGTGAACGGGACGGTGGCTATGGCTACACCTTC
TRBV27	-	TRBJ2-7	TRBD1	CASSYTGDLYEQYF	TGTGCCAGCAGTTATACAGGGGATCTCTACGAGCAGTACTTC
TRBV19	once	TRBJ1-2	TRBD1	CASTKGQGASGYTF	TGTGCCAGTACTAAAGGACAGGGGGCGTCAGGCTACACCTTC
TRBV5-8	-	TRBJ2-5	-	CASSLAGGLLGGANKAETQYF	TGTGCCAGCAGCCTGGCCGGGGGGCTCTTGGGGGGGGCCAATAAAGCCGAGACCCAGTACTTC
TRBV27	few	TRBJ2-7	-	CASSLKAGSSYEQYF	TGTGCCAGCAGTTTAAAGGCAGGTAGCTCCTACGAGCAGTACTTC
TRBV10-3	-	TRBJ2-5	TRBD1	CAIMDPGTGLSEETQYF	TGTGCCATCATGGACCCCGGGACAGGGTTGTCAGAAGAGACCCAGTACTTC
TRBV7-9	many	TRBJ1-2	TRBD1	CASSLGQGDYGYTF	TGTGCCAGCAGCTTAGGACAGGGGGACTATGGCTACACCTTC
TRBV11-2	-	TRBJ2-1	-	CASSREGRANEQFF	TGTGCCAGCAGCCGAGAGGGACGGGCCAATGAGCAGTTCTTC
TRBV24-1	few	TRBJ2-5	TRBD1	CATSDRSGTAQETQYF	TGTGCCACCAGTGACAGATCCGGGACAGCACAAGAGACCCAGTACTTC
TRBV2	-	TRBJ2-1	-	CASSEPTSSYNEQFF	TGTGCCAGCAGTGAGCCAACTAGCTCCTACAATGAGCAGTTCTTC
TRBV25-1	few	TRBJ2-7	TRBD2	CASGTSGSGGVWEQYF	TGTGCCAGCGGGACTAGCGGGAGCGGCGGCGTTTGGGAGCAGTACTTC
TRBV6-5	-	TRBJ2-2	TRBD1	CASSRLRGRDTGELFF	TGTGCCAGCAGCCGACTGAGGGGGCGTGACACCGGGGAGCTGTTTTTT